This is a list of T cell receptor beta chains from one sample in a study of shared clonotypes between healthy human individuals. Method: immunoSEQ multiplex PCR; TCRdb's copy keeps in-frame clones and lacks some. The table shows over a million clones, with about 75% occurring only once. The sequenced sample was memory CD4+ T cells sorted from blood. These receptors originate from a man aged 18 to 30 in good health. Each CDR3 is given with its conserved first and last residue. The D gene is left open where the match is weak. Not every row has a clone size; where given, it reads once, few, many or a size class.

D	size	J	V	DNA	CDR3
TRBD1	.	TRBJ2-3	TRBV29-1	TGCAGCGGGAGAGGGGGCGCGGATACGCAGTATTTT	CSGRGGADTQYF
TRBD2	few	TRBJ2-3	TRBV19	TGTGCCAGTAGTACCTACGGACTAGCGGGAAGAGATACGCAGTATTTT	CASSTYGLAGRDTQYF
.	.	TRBJ2-7	TRBV5-6	TGTGCCAGCAGCTTGGGGAGAAAAGAGCAGTACTTC	CASSLGRKEQYF
.	.	TRBJ1-6	TRBV6-1	TGTGCCAGCAGTGTAGGAGACGGGTTTGGATCACCCCTCCACTTT	CASSVGDGFGSPLHF
TRBD1	few	TRBJ2-2	TRBV7-2	TGTGCCAGCAGCTTCACGACAGGGGACACCGGGGAGCTGTTTTTT	CASSFTTGDTGELFF
.	.	TRBJ2-2	TRBV11-3	TGTGCCAGCAGCTTACGATTTCTACCCACGAACACCGGGGAGCTGTTTTTT	CASSLRFLPTNTGELFF
.	once	TRBJ1-4	TRBV5-1	TGCGCCAGCAGCTTGGATACCTCCAATGAAAAACTGTTTTTT	CASSLDTSNEKLFF
.	few	TRBJ1-5	TRBV28	TGTGCCAGCAGACGACAGGACGGCCAGCCCCAGCATTTT	CASRRQDGQPQHF
.	.	TRBJ1-2	TRBV6-1	TGTGCCAGCAGTGAAGGGGTGAAAGGGGGGAGCTACACCTTC	CASSEGVKGGSYTF
.	.	TRBJ1-3	TRBV9	TGTGCCAGCAGCGAGATTTCCTCTGGAAACACCATATATTTT	CASSEISSGNTIYF
.	.	TRBJ2-5	TRBV7-2	TGTGCCAGCAGCACAGGCACGCGGGAGACCCAGTACTTC	CASSTGTRETQYF
.	.	TRBJ1-5	TRBV7-9	TGTGCCAGCAGCTTAAACGGTCAGCCCCAGCATTTT	CASSLNGQPQHF
.	once	TRBJ1-3	TRBV28	TGTGCCAGCAACGTTCAGCCGACCTCAGGAAACACCATATATTTT	CASNVQPTSGNTIYF
.	.	TRBJ2-7	TRBV7-2	TGTGCCAGCAGCCCGGCTTACGAGCAGTACTTC	CASSPAYEQYF
TRBD1	.	TRBJ1-5	TRBV28	TGTGCCAGCACCCCGACAGGGTTTAGCAATCAGCCCCAGCATTTT	CASTPTGFSNQPQHF
.	.	TRBJ2-1	TRBV19	TGTGCCAGTAGTACCGTCCCCCACAATGAGCAGTTCTTC	CASSTVPHNEQFF
.	few	TRBJ2-2	TRBV9	TGTGCCAGCAGCGATCCACAGGGATACGCCGGGGAGCTGTTTTTT	CASSDPQGYAGELFF
.	.	TRBJ1-1	TRBV27	TGTGCCAGCAGTGATGACAGGTTCAACACTGAAGCTTTCTTT	CASSDDRFNTEAFF
.	.	TRBJ2-7	TRBV6-6	TGTGCCAGCAGTTACGGGAATTGGTTGGACGAGCAGTACTTC	CASSYGNWLDEQYF
.	.	TRBJ1-6	TRBV7-9	TGTGCCAGCAGCGTCTGGCCCTCACCCCTCCACTTT	CASSVWPSPLHF
TRBD2	.	TRBJ2-7	TRBV27	TGTGCCACCCCGGGGGGGGTAAGGGAGCAGTACTTC	CATPGGVREQYF
.	.	TRBJ2-5	TRBV10-3	TGTGCCATCAGTGTTGAACGGCAAGAGACCCAGTACTTC	CAISVERQETQYF
.	.	TRBJ2-1	TRBV19	TGTGCCAGTAGTCTACGGGAGGAGCAGTTCTTC	CASSLREEQFF
.	.	TRBJ2-1	TRBV6-1	TGTGCCAGCAGTGACATCAGGAGCTCCTACAATGAGCAGTTCTTC	CASSDIRSSYNEQFF
.	.	TRBJ1-3	TRBV14	TGTGCCAGCAGCCAAGATTATGCAGGGATGTCTGGAAACACCATATATTTT	CASSQDYAGMSGNTIYF
TRBD1	.	TRBJ2-7	TRBV30	TGTGCCTGGAGTTTGTACAGGGGGTACGAGCAGTACTTC	CAWSLYRGYEQYF
TRBD2	.	TRBJ2-1	TRBV18	TGTGCCAGCTCACCACCGAGCGGGAGGTCTGCCAATGAGCAGTTCTTC	CASSPPSGRSANEQFF
TRBD2	.	TRBJ2-1	TRBV11-2	TGTGCCAGCAGCTTAGAGGCCCCGGGTAGCGGGGGTCCCTACAATGAGCAGTTCTTC	CASSLEAPGSGGPYNEQFF
.	.	TRBJ2-1	TRBV10-1	TGCGCCAGCAGCCGGGGGTCCTACAATGAGCAGTTCTTC	CASSRGSYNEQFF
.	.	TRBJ2-3	TRBV15	TGTGCCACCAGCAGAGTAGGGTTTACGATGAGGGATACGCAGTATTTT	CATSRVGFTMRDTQYF